This TCR beta chain comes out of a study of shared clonotypes between healthy human individuals. Findings of the study overall: A handful of donors held approximately 4.6% of naive CD4 clonotypes in common. Clonotype sharing across donors was expected to vary with sequencing depth.

A remark on this clone: Its specificity is unknown.

Germline-derived CDR1 and CDR2 are SGHTA and FQGNSA. The CDR3 runs 14 residues. The trim removed 2 bases at V and 7 bases at J, leaving 2 bases unmatched. The data were produced by immunoSEQ multiplex PCR, yet TCRdb's version contains in-frame clones alone and is incomplete. The profile covers 2 million to 2.5 million clones, with around 95% appearing a single time and roughly 0.13% taken by the ten largest. The TCR comes from a man younger than 35 in good health. V and J are TRBV7-2 and TRBJ1-6; TRBD1 matches at 7 bases. Sample: naive CD4+ T cells sorted from blood. Noted subset: CD45RA+ positively selected. The CDR3 bases are TGTGCCAGCAGCTTAAAGGGACAGAATTCACCCCTCCACTTT. Protein product: CASSLKGQNSPLHF.